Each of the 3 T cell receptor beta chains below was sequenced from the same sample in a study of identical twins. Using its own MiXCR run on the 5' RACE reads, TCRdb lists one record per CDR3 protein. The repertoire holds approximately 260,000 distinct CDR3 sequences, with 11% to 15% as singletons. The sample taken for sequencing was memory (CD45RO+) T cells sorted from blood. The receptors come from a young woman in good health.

This CDR3 reads CASSFRGGFTDTQYF. The CDR3 nucleotides are TGTGCCAGCAGCTTCCGCGGGGGTTTTACAGATACGCAGTATTTT. The rearrangement uses TRBV11-2 and TRBJ2-3, with 7 bases lining up with TRBD2. The CDR3 sequence is 15 residues long. Germline CDR1 SGHAT, CDR2 FQNNGV. J lost 3 bases, V lost 3 bases, and 6 bases had no gene match.

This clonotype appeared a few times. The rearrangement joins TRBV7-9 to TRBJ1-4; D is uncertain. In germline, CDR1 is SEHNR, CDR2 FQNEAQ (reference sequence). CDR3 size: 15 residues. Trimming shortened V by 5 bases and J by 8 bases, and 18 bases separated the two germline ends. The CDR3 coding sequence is TGTGCCAGCAGCGCCGATCGGTTACCAAAAGAAAAACTGTTTTTT. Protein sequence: CASSADRLPKEKLFF.

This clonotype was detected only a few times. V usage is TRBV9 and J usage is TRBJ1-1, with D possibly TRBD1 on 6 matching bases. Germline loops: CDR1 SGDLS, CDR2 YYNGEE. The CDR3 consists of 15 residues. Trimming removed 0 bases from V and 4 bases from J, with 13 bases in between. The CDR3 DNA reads TGTGCCAGCAGCGTAGATGGGAGGGGGGGCACTGAAGCTTTCTTT. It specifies CASSVDGRGGTEAFF.